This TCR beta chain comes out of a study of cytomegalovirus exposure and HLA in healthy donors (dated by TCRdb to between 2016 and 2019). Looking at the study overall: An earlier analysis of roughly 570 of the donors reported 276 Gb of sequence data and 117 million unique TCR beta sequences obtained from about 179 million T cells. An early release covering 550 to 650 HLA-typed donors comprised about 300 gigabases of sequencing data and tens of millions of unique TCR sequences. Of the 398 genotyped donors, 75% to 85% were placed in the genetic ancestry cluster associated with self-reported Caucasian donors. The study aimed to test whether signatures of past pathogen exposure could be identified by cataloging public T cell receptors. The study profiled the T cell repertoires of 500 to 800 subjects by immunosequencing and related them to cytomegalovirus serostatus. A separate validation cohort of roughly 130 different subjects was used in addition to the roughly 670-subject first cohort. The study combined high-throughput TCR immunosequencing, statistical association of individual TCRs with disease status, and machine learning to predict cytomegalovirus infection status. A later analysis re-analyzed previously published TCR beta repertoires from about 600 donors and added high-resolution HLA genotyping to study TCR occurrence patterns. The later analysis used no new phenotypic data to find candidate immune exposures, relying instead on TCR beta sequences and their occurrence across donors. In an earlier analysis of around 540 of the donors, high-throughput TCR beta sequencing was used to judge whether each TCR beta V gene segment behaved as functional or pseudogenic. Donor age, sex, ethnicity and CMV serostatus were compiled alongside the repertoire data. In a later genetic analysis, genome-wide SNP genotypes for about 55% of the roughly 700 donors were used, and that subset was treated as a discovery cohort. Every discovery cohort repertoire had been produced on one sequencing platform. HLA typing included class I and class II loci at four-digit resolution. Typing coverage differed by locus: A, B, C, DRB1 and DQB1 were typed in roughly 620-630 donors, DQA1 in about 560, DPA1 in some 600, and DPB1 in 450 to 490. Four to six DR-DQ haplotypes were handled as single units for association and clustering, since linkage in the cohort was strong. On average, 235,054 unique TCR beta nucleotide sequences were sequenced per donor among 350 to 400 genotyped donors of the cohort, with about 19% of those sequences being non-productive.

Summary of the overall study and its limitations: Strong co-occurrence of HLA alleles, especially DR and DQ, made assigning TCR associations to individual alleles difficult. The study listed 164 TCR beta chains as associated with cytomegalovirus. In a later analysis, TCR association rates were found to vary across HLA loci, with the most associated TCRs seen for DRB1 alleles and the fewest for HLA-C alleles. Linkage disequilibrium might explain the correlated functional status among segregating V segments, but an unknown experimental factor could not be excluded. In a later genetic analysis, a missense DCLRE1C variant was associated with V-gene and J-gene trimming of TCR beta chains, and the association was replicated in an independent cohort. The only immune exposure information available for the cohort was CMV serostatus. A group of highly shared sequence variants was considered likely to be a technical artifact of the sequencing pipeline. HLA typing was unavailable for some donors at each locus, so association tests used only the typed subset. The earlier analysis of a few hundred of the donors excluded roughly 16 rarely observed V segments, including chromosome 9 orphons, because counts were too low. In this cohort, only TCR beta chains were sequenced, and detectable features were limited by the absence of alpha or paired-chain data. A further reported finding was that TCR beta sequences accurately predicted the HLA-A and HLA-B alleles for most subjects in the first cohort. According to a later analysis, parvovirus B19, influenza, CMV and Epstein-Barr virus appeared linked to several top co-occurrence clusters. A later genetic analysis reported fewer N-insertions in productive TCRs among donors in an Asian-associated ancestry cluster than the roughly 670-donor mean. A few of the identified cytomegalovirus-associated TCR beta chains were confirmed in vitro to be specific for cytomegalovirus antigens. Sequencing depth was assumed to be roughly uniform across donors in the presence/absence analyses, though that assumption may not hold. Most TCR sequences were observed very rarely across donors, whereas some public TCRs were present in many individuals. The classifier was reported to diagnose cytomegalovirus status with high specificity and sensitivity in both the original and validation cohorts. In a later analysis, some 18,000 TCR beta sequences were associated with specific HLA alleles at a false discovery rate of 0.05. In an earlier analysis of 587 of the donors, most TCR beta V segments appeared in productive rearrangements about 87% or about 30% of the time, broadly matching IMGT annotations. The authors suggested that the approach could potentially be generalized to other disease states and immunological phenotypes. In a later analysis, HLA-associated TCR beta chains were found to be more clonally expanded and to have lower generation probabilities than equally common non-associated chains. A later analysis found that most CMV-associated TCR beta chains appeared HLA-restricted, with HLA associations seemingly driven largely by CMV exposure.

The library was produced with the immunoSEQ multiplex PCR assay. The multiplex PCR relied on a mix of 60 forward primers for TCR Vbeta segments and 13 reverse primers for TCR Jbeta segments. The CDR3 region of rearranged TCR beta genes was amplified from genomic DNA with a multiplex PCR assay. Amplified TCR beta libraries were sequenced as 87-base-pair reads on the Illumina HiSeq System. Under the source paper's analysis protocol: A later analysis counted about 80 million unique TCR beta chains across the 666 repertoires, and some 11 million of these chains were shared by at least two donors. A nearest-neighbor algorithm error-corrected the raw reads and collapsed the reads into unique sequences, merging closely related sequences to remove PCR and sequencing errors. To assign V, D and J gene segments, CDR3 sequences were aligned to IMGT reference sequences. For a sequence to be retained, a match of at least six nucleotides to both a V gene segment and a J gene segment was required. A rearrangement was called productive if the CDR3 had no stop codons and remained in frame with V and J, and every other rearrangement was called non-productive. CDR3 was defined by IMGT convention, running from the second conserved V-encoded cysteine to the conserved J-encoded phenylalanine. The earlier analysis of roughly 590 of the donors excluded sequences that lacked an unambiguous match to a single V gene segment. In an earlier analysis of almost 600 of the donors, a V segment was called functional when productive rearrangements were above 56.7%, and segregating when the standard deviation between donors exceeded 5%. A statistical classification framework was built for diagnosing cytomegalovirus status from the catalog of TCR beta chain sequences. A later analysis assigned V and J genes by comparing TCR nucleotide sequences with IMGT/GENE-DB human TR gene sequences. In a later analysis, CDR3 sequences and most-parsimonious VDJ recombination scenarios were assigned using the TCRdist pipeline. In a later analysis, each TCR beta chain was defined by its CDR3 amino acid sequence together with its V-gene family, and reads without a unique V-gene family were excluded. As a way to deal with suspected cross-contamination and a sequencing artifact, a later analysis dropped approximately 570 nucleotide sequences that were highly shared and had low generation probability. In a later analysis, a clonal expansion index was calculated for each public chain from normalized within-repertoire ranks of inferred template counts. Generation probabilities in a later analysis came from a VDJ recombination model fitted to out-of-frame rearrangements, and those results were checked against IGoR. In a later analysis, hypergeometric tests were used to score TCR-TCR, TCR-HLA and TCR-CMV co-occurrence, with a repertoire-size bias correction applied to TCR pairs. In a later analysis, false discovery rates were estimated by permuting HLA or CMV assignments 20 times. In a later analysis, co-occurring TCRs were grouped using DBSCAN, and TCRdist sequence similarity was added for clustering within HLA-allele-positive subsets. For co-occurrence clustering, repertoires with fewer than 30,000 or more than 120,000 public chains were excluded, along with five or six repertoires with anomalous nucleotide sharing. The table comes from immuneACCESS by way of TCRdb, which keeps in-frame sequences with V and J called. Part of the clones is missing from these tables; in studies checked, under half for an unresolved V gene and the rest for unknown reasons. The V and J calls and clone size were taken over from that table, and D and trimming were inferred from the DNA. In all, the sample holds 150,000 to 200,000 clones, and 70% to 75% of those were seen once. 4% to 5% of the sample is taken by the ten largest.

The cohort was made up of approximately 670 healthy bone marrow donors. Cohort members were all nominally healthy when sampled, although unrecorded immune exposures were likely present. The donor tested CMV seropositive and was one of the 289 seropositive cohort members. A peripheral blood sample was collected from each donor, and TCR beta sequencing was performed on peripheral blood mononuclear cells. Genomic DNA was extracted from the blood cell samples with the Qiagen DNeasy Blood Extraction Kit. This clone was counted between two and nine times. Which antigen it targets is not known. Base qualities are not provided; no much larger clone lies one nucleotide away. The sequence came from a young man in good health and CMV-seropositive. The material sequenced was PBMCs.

The CDR3 region: CASREQGAPSYGYTF. At the DNA level, the sequence is TGTGCCAGCAGGGAACAGGGGGCGCCTAGCTATGGCTACACCTTC. The chain uses TRBV6-1 and TRBJ1-2, and 9 junctional nucleotides match TRBD1. CDR1 and CDR2 are drawn from the germline V gene: MNHNS, SASEGT. V has 6 bases trimmed and J has 4 bases trimmed; junction bases matching no gene number 9. Measured from the cysteine to the phenylalanine, the CDR3 is 15 residues long. The kept DNA is CDR3 alone, 45 bases in frame from the first base.